The clone carrying this T cell receptor (beta chain) showed up just once. V was clipped by 1 base and J by 4 bases, with 8 bases between them. This CDR3 spans 13 amino acids. CDR1 and CDR2 (germline): SGHNT, YENEEA. The data belong to a study of cytomegalovirus exposure and HLA in healthy donors. PCR primers comprised 60 Vbeta and 13 Jbeta primers. Here immunoSEQ multiplex PCR was the method, and the copy in TCRdb shows in-frame clones only, minus some. The sample contains 150,000 to 200,000 clones, around 87% of which appear only once. The sequence came from a woman younger than 30 in good health and CMV-seronegative. The sequencing sample was made of PBMCs. The J gene is TRBJ2-7, the V gene TRBV11-3; no reliable D call. The CDR3 region has the DNA TGTGCCAGCAGCTTAGGGATGACTTACGAGCAGTACTTC. Amino acid sequence: CASSLGMTYEQYF.